This is a list of T cell receptor beta chains from one sample in a study of blood T cell repertoires in COVID-19. The protocol was immunoSEQ multiplex PCR, while the TCRdb copy is restricted to in-frame clones and leaves out a portion. This table has 140,000 to 150,000 clones, approximately 85% appearing once. Sequencing used peripheral blood. The receptor set was obtained from a woman aged 55-75 years with COVID-19, enrolled during active disease. Each CDR3 is given with its conserved first and last residue.

TRBV18	TRBJ2-5	CASSPRSQGANQETQYF
TRBV29-1	TRBJ1-2	CSVDRQGDGYTF
TRBV5-1	TRBJ2-3	CASSWTGGGDTQYF
TRBV6-2/TRBV6-3	TRBJ1-2	CASSYSPRTGDGYTF
TRBV5-5	TRBJ1-1	CASSSSPSTEAFF
TRBV30	TRBJ1-5	CAWSGTAGMTSNQPQHF
TRBV2	TRBJ2-7	CASSRLGGEQYF
TRBV5-5	TRBJ1-2	CASSFAGGYPFGNYGYTF
TRBV15	TRBJ2-1	CATREAGGRNEQFF
TRBV27	TRBJ2-5	CASSLAGSGETQYF
TRBV6-5	TRBJ2-3	CASSRLAVSTDTQYF
TRBV30	TRBJ2-7	CAWETRDRGFYEQYF
TRBV10-3	TRBJ2-1	CAISEPDVTGLNEQFF
TRBV4-2	TRBJ2-3	CASSVGTSLVTDTQYF
TRBV11-2	TRBJ1-2	CASSSTDRANANYGYTF
TRBV2	TRBJ1-5	CASSGGTHQPQHF
TRBV18	TRBJ1-1	CASSPGRDSSEAFF
TRBV12-5	TRBJ2-3	CASGRQGTDTQYF
TRBV5-6	TRBJ1-2	CASSSWARSYGYTF
TRBV11-2	TRBJ1-4	CASSPSRGIANEKLFF
TRBV5-1	TRBJ2-2	CASSPRAGRDRAGELFF
TRBV19	TRBJ2-2	CASSFGFGELFF
TRBV24-1	TRBJ1-5	CATSDTSVSQPQHF